The 27 T cell receptor beta chains given below trace back to one sample, sequenced in a study of cytomegalovirus exposure and HLA in healthy donors. PCR amplification relied on 60 Vbeta primers (plus 13 Jbeta primers). Produced via immunoSEQ multiplex PCR; TCRdb's table is partial and in-frame only. The repertoire holds 150,000 to 250,000 clones, with 79% as singletons. What was sequenced was PBMCs. These TCRs come from a woman aged 25 to 39 in good health and CMV-seropositive.

V is TRBV7-2 and J is TRBJ2-5; D uncertain. Trimming left V 3 bases short and J 1 base short, with 6 bases between. CDR1 is SGHTA and CDR2 is FQGNSA in the germline V gene. The CDR3 is 13 residues long. The CDR3 DNA is TGTGCCAGCAGCTTCAGTCTCCAAGAGACCCAGTACTTC. Protein: CASSFSLQETQYF.

J is TRBJ2-7 and V is TRBV6-5; D uncertain. The germline V gene encodes CDR1 MNHEY and CDR2 SVGAGI. Trimming took 2 bases from V and 2 from J, leaving 10 bases between them. The CDR3 totals 14 residues. This CDR3 is CASSYGRSPYEQYF. Here the CDR3 DNA reads TGTGCCAGCAGTTACGGTCGGTCCCCCTACGAGCAGTACTTC.

V is TRBV29-1 and J is TRBJ2-1; possible D gene TRBD2, 7 bases. This CDR3 has 17 amino acids. The germline V and J ends were trimmed by 5 bases and 7 bases, with 27 bases remaining between them. Germline V gene data show CDR1 as SQVTM and CDR2 as ANQGSEA. The CDR3 here is CSVSGGASEERGNEQFF. The CDR3 DNA follows: TGCAGCGTTAGTGGGGGGGCTAGCGAGGAGAGGGGTAATGAGCAGTTCTTC.

The V and J genes are TRBV29-1 and TRBJ1-5; 9 nucleotides agree with TRBD1. The CDR3 has 14 amino acids. V lost 5 bases, J lost 4 bases, and 6 bases stayed unmatched. Germline assignment: CDR1 SQVTM and CDR2 ANQGSEA. CDR3 DNA sequence: TGCAGCGTTAAGGGACAGGGACCGAATCAGCCCCAGCATTTT. Its protein product is CSVKGQGPNQPQHF.

The V gene is TRBV4-2, the J gene TRBJ2-1; TRBD1 is a possible D gene (6 bases). CDR1 and CDR2 (germline): LGHNA, YNFKEQ. Trimming took 0 bases from V and 2 from J, leaving 11 bases between them. The length of the CDR3 is 16 residues. The CDR3 bases are TGTGCCAGCAGCCAAGATTGGGCAGGGGCCTACAATGAGCAGTTCTTC. This gives the protein CASSQDWAGAYNEQFF.

The genes are TRBV7-9 and TRBJ1-5, with D possibly matching TRBD1 (6 bases). The ends were cut back, 5 bases at V and 7 bases at J, with 15 bases in the middle. The germline gives CDR1 SEHNR, CDR2 FQNEAQ (reference sequence). The CDR3 has 14 residues. The CDR3: CASSQGGLRQPQHF. The CDR3 coding sequence is TGTGCCAGCAGCCAAGGGGGATTGAGGCAGCCCCAGCATTTT.

This clone showed up just once. The chain couples TRBV14 to TRBJ2-5; unclear D gene. Trimming left V 4 bases short and J 7 bases short, with 10 bases between. CDR3 size: 12 residues. Per the germline V gene, CDR1 is SGHDN and CDR2 is FVKESK. CDR3 loop: CASSPGFGTQYF. In DNA, the CDR3 is TGTGCCAGCAGCCCCGGGTTTGGGACCCAGTACTTC.

The rearrangement links TRBV29-1 to TRBJ1-1; D unclear. The CDR3 has 13 residues. V lost 3 bases and J 0 bases, leaving 8 bases between the germline ends. The germline V gene encodes CDR1 SQVTM and CDR2 ANQGSEA. This CDR3 is CSVEAQLNTEAFF. The CDR3 nucleotides read TGCAGCGTTGAGGCCCAGTTGAACACTGAAGCTTTCTTT.

The chain joins TRBV2 to TRBJ2-5; the D is unclear. Trimming took off 2 bases at V and 3 bases at J, with 7 bases between the two ends. The CDR3 is 13 residues long. Per germline, CDR1 SNHLY and CDR2 FYNNEI. DNA for the CDR3: TGTGCCAGCAGTGAACTCTCGGAAGAGACCCAGTACTTC. This encodes CASSELSEETQYF.

This rearrangement joins TRBV5-1 to TRBJ2-1; D unresolved. V shed 3 bases and J shed 5 bases, with 6 bases lying between them. The CDR3 runs to 12 residues. CDR1 and CDR2 from the germline V gene are SGHRS and YFSETQ. The CDR3 sequence: CASSSYHNEQFF. CDR3 coding DNA: TGCGCCAGCAGCTCCTACCACAATGAGCAGTTCTTC.

Comments on this clone: Different DNA sequences within this sample yield the same CDR3. The rearrangement joins TRBV27 to TRBJ1-4; D possibly corresponds to TRBD1 (5 bases). V lost 10 bases, J lost 6 bases, and 24 bases lay in between. The CDR3 consists of 16 residues. Germline V gene lookup returns CDR1 MNHEY and CDR2 SMNVEV (reference sequence). The CDR3 protein is CANPFLLRDCYEKLFF. As DNA, the CDR3 is TGTGCCAACCCATTCCTCCTCCGGGACTGTTATGAAAAACTGTTTTTT.

On this clone itself: Other DNA sequences in the same sample also yield this CDR3. The CDR3 protein is CASSLSGNTEAFF. Here the CDR3 DNA reads TGTGCCAGCAGCTTGTCAGGGAACACTGAAGCTTTCTTT. The chain combines TRBV11-3 with TRBJ1-1; D remains unclear. The CDR3 spans 13 residues. V lost 3 bases to trimming and J lost 1 base, with 6 bases between them. Germline lookup yields CDR1 SGHNT and CDR2 YENEEA. Full variable domain (outside the CDR3, taken from reference TRBV11-3 and TRBJ1-1): EAGVVQSPRYKIIEKKQPVAFWCNPISGHNTLYWYLQNLGQGPELLIRYENEEAVDDSQLPKDRFSAERLKGVDSTLKIQPAELGDSAVYLCASSLSGNTEAFFGQGTRLTVV.

The V gene is TRBV5-8, the J gene TRBJ2-7; weak D call: TRBD1 (5 bases). This CDR3 has 14 residues. Per the germline V gene, CDR1 is SGHTS and CDR2 is YDEGEE. The V and J ends lost 2 bases and 5 bases respectively, with 14 bases between them. CDR3 DNA sequence: TGTGCCAGCAGCTTAAGGTACAGGCGCGACGAGCAGTACTTC. It is translated as CASSLRYRRDEQYF.

The V and J genes are TRBV11-2 and TRBJ1-2, with a tentative D call TRBD1 (6 bases). V was shortened by 6 bases and J by 7 bases, with 15 bases between the two germline ends. The CDR3 length is 13 residues. Germline CDR1 SGHAT, CDR2 FQNNGV. CDR3 DNA sequence: TGTGCCAGCAGACCCGGCGGGGGCACTGGCTACACCTTC. This translates into CASRPGGGTGYTF.

CDR3 loop: CASSELRGAGGREQYF. The CDR3, as DNA: TGTGCCAGCAGTGAACTAAGGGGAGCGGGAGGGCGCGAGCAGTACTTC. The gene calls are TRBV6-1 and TRBJ2-5, with TRBD2 matching 10 bases. The DNA end favors TRBJ2-7, so the J call may be wrong. There are 16 residues in the CDR3. CDR1 and CDR2 (germline): MNHNS, SASEGT.

The chain uses TRBV7-8 and TRBJ2-1, with 11 bases identical to TRBD2. CDR1 and CDR2 (germline): SGHVS, FQNEAQ. V lost 5 bases and J lost 2; bases outside the gene matches: 8. This CDR3 region has 17 residues. As DNA, the CDR3 is TGTGCCAGCAGCACAACCGGGACTAGCGGTACCTACAATGAGCAGTTCTTC. The encoded protein is CASSTTGTSGTYNEQFF.

The rearrangement joins TRBV14 to TRBJ1-2; D may be TRBD1 (6 bases). V gave up 0 bases and J gave up 8 bases, with 16 bases separating them. This CDR3 has 15 amino acids. Germline V gene data show CDR1 as SGHDN and CDR2 as FVKESK. CDR3 loop: CASSQDIVGAGGYTF. In nucleotides, the CDR3 is TGTGCCAGCAGCCAAGATATCGTGGGGGCAGGAGGCTACACCTTC.

The chain uses TRBV11-2 and TRBJ2-3; 9 nucleotides align to TRBD1. This CDR3 has 17 amino acids. V gave up 0 bases and J gave up 3 bases; unmatched junction bases: 7. Looked up from germline, CDR1 is SGHAT and CDR2 is FQNNGV. The CDR3 loop reads CASSLDRGQGRTDTQYF. The DNA for the CDR3 is TGTGCCAGCAGCTTAGACCGGGGACAGGGAAGGACAGATACGCAGTATTTT.

This clone was recorded a few times. The genes are TRBV11-3 and TRBJ2-1; TRBD1 agrees at 8 bases. The CDR3 runs to 15 residues. V gave up 2 bases and J gave up 8 bases; unmatched junction bases: 8. Germline CDR1 reads SGHNT; CDR2 reads YENEEA. CDR3 sequence: CASSLSGQGWYEQFF. CDR3 coding DNA: TGTGCCAGCAGCTTATCTGGACAGGGTTGGTATGAGCAGTTCTTC.

This clone was recorded once. The chain joins TRBV4-1 to TRBJ1-2; a possible D gene is TRBD1 (6 bases). Trimming removed 1 base from V and 1 base from J, with 16 bases in between. Germline V lookup: CDR1 MGHRA, CDR2 YSYEKL. This CDR3 region has 17 residues. In DNA form, the CDR3 reads TGCGCCAGCAGCCAAGTGCAAGGGGACACATATAACTATGGCTACACCTTC. Translation: CASSQVQGDTYNYGYTF.

V and J are TRBV2 and TRBJ1-6, with D perhaps TRBD1 (6 bases). CDR1 and CDR2 (germline): SNHLY, FYNNEI. Between the trimmed V and J ends, which lost 6 bases and 7 bases, there was a span of 16 bases. CDR3 length: 15 amino acids. DNA of the CDR3: TGTGCCAGCAGCGTACAGGGTATTGACAATTCACCCCTCCACTTT. Its translation: CASSVQGIDNSPLHF.

V and J are TRBV14 and TRBJ1-1; 10 nucleotides line up with TRBD1. The length of the CDR3 is 16 residues. V dropped 4 bases and J dropped 5; count of bases not matched to a gene: 10. Germline V gene sequence: CDR1 SGHDN, CDR2 FVKESK. CDR3 loop: CASSPVPGQGWTEAFF. DNA for the CDR3: TGTGCCAGCAGCCCAGTCCCGGGACAGGGGTGGACTGAAGCTTTCTTT.

The chain has TRBV4-1 and TRBJ2-3, with TRBD2 matching over 11 bases. This CDR3 has 16 amino acids. The germline CDR1 and CDR2 sequences are MGHRA and YSYEKL. Unmatched junction bases numbered 8, after V lost 4 bases and J lost 5 bases. CDR3 coding DNA: TGCGCCAGCAGCCCAAATCTAGCGGGGGGCCAAGATACGCAGTATTTT. Translating gives CASSPNLAGGQDTQYF.

This clone was counted only a few times. This CDR3 reads CAISESGPGASVDNEQFF. In DNA form, the CDR3 reads TGTGCCATCAGTGAGTCAGGACCTGGGGCTTCGGTCGACAATGAGCAGTTCTTC. The rearrangement links TRBV10-3 to TRBJ2-1, with D possibly TRBD1 on 5 matching bases. Trimming left V 0 bases short and J 5 bases short, with 20 bases between. The CDR3 sequence is 18 residues long. Germline lookup yields CDR1 ENHRY and CDR2 SYGVKD.

V gene TRBV5-8 combines with J gene TRBJ2-2, with 12 bases fitting TRBD2. The CDR3 is 15 amino acids. The junction had 5 bases not matched to a gene; V was cut back by 6 bases and J by 5 bases. Germline CDR1 SGHTS, CDR2 YDEGEE. The CDR3 is CASTGLAGGTGELFF. The CDR3 coding sequence is TGTGCCAGCACCGGGCTAGCGGGAGGGACCGGGGAGCTGTTTTTT.

This rearrangement joins TRBV5-4 to TRBJ2-5; TRBD1 agrees at 7 bases. The CDR3 has 14 residues. V gave up 4 bases and J gave up 2 bases; unmatched junction bases: 5. Germline loops: CDR1 SGHNT, CDR2 YYREEE (reference sequence). CDR3 amino acids: CASSEQGKQETQYF. CDR3 coding DNA: TGTGCCAGCAGCGAACAGGGGAAACAAGAGACCCAGTACTTC.

The chain combines TRBV7-8 with TRBJ1-1, with D possibly being TRBD1 (6 bases). Trimming took 6 bases from V and 1 from J, leaving 9 bases between them. The CDR3 is 13 residues long. CDR1 and CDR2 (germline): SGHVS, FQNEAQ. CDR3 sequence (DNA): TGTGCCAGCAGTTTGGGGGCGAACACTGAAGCTTTCTTT. Its translation: CASSLGANTEAFF.